A single sample is the source of the 19 T cell receptor beta chains below, sequenced in a study of blood T cells in healthy people across ages. Then a second PCR, running about 6 to 12 cycles, was carried out with a sample-barcoded 5' primer and a J-beta primer mix. Via MiXCR, TCRdb re-called the 5' RACE reads, giving one row per CDR3 protein. The table records some 700,000 distinct CDR3 sequences, 22% of them present only once. The source material was blood. These receptors all come from a man aged 65-85 years in good health.

This sequence joins TRBV20-1 and TRBJ2-3, with unresolved D. CDR1 DFQATT and CDR2 SNEGSKA come from the germline V gene (reference sequence). This CDR3 contains 13 residues. Trimming took 7 bases from V and 1 from J, leaving 12 bases between them. Here the CDR3 DNA reads TGCAGTGTACCCCTGGCCGGCACAGATACGCAGTATTTT. Its protein product is CSVPLAGTDTQYF.

This clonotype was recorded a few times. The V call is TRBV5-1, the J call TRBJ2-1; TRBD2 matches 8 bases. The CDR3 runs 16 residues. V was pared by 0 bases and J by 4 bases, with 6 bases of the junction left unmatched. Looked up from germline, CDR1 is SGHRS and CDR2 is YFSETQ. The CDR3 coding sequence is TGCGCCAGCAGCTTGGCCAGCGGGGGAGATTACAATGAGCAGTTCTTC. It codes for CASSLASGGDYNEQFF. Variable domain in full (rest from reference TRBV5-1 and TRBJ2-1): KAGVTQTPRYLIKTRGQQVTLSCSPISGHRSVSWYQQTPGQGLQFLFEYFSETQRNKGNFPGRFSGRQFSNSRSEMNVSTLELGDSALYLCASSLASGGDYNEQFFGPGTRLTVL.

This clonotype turned up a few times. J is TRBJ2-7 and V is TRBV5-1; D uncertain. Trimming left V 0 bases short and J 3 bases short, with 16 bases between. The CDR3 is made up of 16 amino acids. Germline CDR1 and CDR2: SGHRS and YFSETQ. CDR3 residues: CASSLGQVGPYYEQYF. As DNA, the CDR3 is TGCGCCAGCAGCTTGGGTCAGGTCGGCCCATACTACGAGCAGTACTTC.

This clonotype was detected a few times. The J gene is TRBJ1-2, the V gene TRBV28, with unresolved D. CDR1 MDHEN and CDR2 SYDVKM come from the germline V gene. Trimming left V 4 bases short and J 4 bases short, with 10 bases between. The CDR3 consists of 13 residues. The CDR3 DNA reads TGTGCCAGCAGTTCTCCGGGCCTCTATGGCTACACCTTC. Encoded protein: CASSSPGLYGYTF.

This clonotype has a handful of counts. The rearrangement joins TRBV2 to TRBJ2-5; D is possibly TRBD2 (5 bases). Germline CDR1 is SNHLY and CDR2 is FYNNEI. The CDR3 totals 14 residues. V was cut by 1 base and J by 4 bases, with 10 bases left in between. CDR3 sequence (DNA): TGTGCCAGCAGTGAAGATGTAGCGAGAGAGACCCAGTACTTC. The encoded protein is CASSEDVARETQYF.

About this clonotype: Likely a read error: the CDR3 ends without its conserved phenylalanine or tryptophan. The rearrangement joins TRBV6-5 to TRBJ2-7; 10 nucleotides line up with TRBD2. The V and J ends lost 6 bases and 3 bases, in that order; junction bases with no gene match: 8. CDR3 length equals 15 residues. Germline values: CDR1 MNHEY, CDR2 SVGAGI. The CDR3 region is CASSPGLAALYEQYI. The CDR3 region has the DNA TGTGCCAGCAGCCCTGGACTAGCGGCGCTCTACGAGCAGTACATC.

The rearrangement uses TRBV6-5 and TRBJ1-2; weak D call: TRBD1 (5 bases). The CDR3 spans 12 residues. Germline CDR1 MNHEY, CDR2 SVGAGI. The V and J ends lost 2 bases and 14 bases respectively, with 15 bases between them. CDR3 nucleotide sequence: TGTGCCAGCAGTTACGAGGGGAAGGAGGGGACCTTC. Translated: CASSYEGKEGTF.

The J gene is TRBJ2-3, the V gene TRBV7-2, with unresolved D. Germline CDR1 SGHTA, CDR2 FQGNSA. Deletions cut 1 base from V and 4 bases from J, with 6 bases between. CDR3 size: 13 residues. CDR3 residues: CASSLVYPDTQYF. The CDR3 coding sequence is TGTGCCAGCAGCTTAGTTTACCCAGATACGCAGTATTTT.

The chain is built from TRBV10-3 and TRBJ2-5; TRBD2 agrees at 10 bases. The DNA end is a closer match to TRBJ2-1, so the J assignment may be wrong. The CDR3 spans 16 residues. Germline V gene lookup returns CDR1 ENHRY and CDR2 SYGVKD. The CDR3 loop is CAISESSTSGIGEQFF. For the CDR3, the DNA is TGTGCCATCAGTGAGTCGAGCACTAGCGGGATAGGTGAGCAGTTCTTC.

This clonotype was picked up many times. Sequence at one end of the junction differs from germline and may be a read error. The J gene is TRBJ2-4, the V gene TRBV5-1; tentative D call: TRBD2 (5 bases). Germline-derived CDR1 and CDR2 are SGHRS and YFSETQ. This CDR3 region has 15 residues. CDR3 sequence: CASSLSLSRQEEWHF. In nucleotides, the CDR3 is TGCGCCAGCAGCTTGTCTCTCTCGCGCCAGGAGGAGTGGCACTTC.

This chain connects TRBV6-1 to TRBJ2-1; 7 bases agree with TRBD1. Losses at the gene ends were 3 bases for V and 5 bases for J; bases not matched to a gene: 13. The CDR3 is made up of 17 amino acids. Germline CDR1 and CDR2: MNHNS and SASEGT. The CDR3 sequence: CASSDPGTASPNNEQFF. DNA for the CDR3: TGTGCCAGCAGTGATCCCGGGACAGCTTCCCCTAACAATGAGCAGTTCTTC.

The chain carries TRBV7-8 and TRBJ1-4, with 8 bases identical to TRBD1. CDR1 is SGHVS, CDR2 FQNEAQ, per germline. V gave up 5 bases and J gave up 3 bases; unmatched junction bases: 5. This CDR3 comprises 15 residues. The CDR3 coding sequence is TGTGCCAGCAGCACCTGGACAGGGCCTAATGAAAAACTGTTTTTT. Translation: CASSTWTGPNEKLFF.

This clonotype was picked up one time. At one end the junction does not follow the germline gene, possibly because of a read error. In DNA, the CDR3 is TGCAGCATTGACAGGGGGTCTTCAGATACGCAGTATTTT. Translation: CSIDRGSSDTQYF. The chain has TRBV29-1 and TRBJ2-3, with 9 bases fitting TRBD1. The CDR3 length is 13 residues. Per germline, CDR1 SQVTM and CDR2 ANQGSEA.

The rearrangement joins TRBV11-2 to TRBJ2-5; D not certain. CDR1 is SGHAT and CDR2 is FQNNGV in the germline V gene. The ends were cut back, 5 bases at V and 0 bases at J, with 13 bases in the middle. The CDR3 contains 15 residues. CDR3 protein: CASSPQEGHQETQYF. The CDR3, as DNA: TGTGCCAGCAGCCCCCAGGAAGGTCACCAAGAGACCCAGTACTTC.

In this sample, this clonotype turned up a few times. The chain is built from TRBV9 and TRBJ1-2; possibly TRBD1 for D (5 bases). CDR3 length: 19 residues. CDR1 is SGDLS, CDR2 YYNGEE, per germline. V shed 0 bases and J shed 2 bases, with 23 bases lying between them. For the CDR3, the DNA is TGTGCCAGCAGCGTAGCCCCATCGAACCCTAGGGGCAGGAACTATGGCTACACCTTC. The encoded protein is CASSVAPSNPRGRNYGYTF.

The chain uses TRBV2 and TRBJ1-2, with D perhaps matching TRBD1 (6 bases). CDR1 SNHLY and CDR2 FYNNEI come from the germline V gene. Trimming took 8 bases from V and 8 from J, leaving 21 bases between them. The CDR3 loop spans 14 amino acids. The CDR3 loop is CASYPRPGHWGYTF. The CDR3 DNA is TGTGCCAGCTACCCACGTCCGGGACATTGGGGCTACACCTTC.

The chain employs TRBV29-1 and TRBJ2-3; D is possibly TRBD2 (6 bases). The V end was cut by 8 bases, the J end by 2 bases, with 14 bases between. Per the germline V gene, CDR1 is SQVTM and CDR2 is ANQGSEA. The CDR3 extends over 13 amino acids. This chain's CDR3 is CSYRAGLTDTQYF. The CDR3 nucleotides are TGCAGCTATCGGGCGGGGCTCACAGATACGCAGTATTTT.

This clonotype was observed a few times. CDR3 protein: CASSQGQEGYTF. CDR3 in DNA: TGTGCCAGCAGCCAAGGACAGGAGGGCTACACCTTC. The gene calls are TRBV3-1 and TRBJ1-2; possibly TRBD1 for D (6 bases). CDR1 and CDR2 (germline): LGHDT, YNNKEL (reference sequence). V was shortened by 1 base and J by 8 bases, with 8 bases between the two germline ends. The CDR3 spans 12 residues.

This rearrangement joins TRBV4-3 to TRBJ2-1; TRBD1 matches at 8 bases. The J call may be wrong; the DNA end is better matched by TRBJ2-5. This CDR3 has 16 amino acids. Germline lookup yields CDR1 LGHNA and CDR2 YSLEER. The CDR3 loop reads CASSQDGRGRGETQYF. The DNA of the CDR3 is TGCGCCAGCAGCCAAGATGGCAGGGGGCGGGGAGAGACCCAGTACTTC.